The rows below give T cell receptor beta chains drawn from one sample of a study of T-cell reconstitution after alpha-beta-depleted transplantation in children. TCRdb passed the PCR reads through MiXCR, listing each CDR3 protein once. The sample has roughly 500,000 distinct CDR3 sequences; more than 9% are singletons. This sample comprised PBMCs, obtained before TCRalphabeta/CD19-depleted stem cell transplant. Receptor source: a child aged 2 to 15 with inherited bone marrow failure, due to receive a stem cell transplant. The CDR3 runs from the conserved cysteine through the conserved F or W. Fields, in order: CDR3 DNA, CDR3 protein, V gene, clone size, J gene, D gene. A D gene is named only where the DNA matches it firmly. Clone size is given for some rows only: seen once, a few or many times, or a class if the clone is expanded.

TGTGCCACCAGCAGAGGGGGAGCTGTGACAGGGGCCTACAATGAGCAGTTCTTC CATSRGGAVTGAYNEQFF TRBV15 many TRBJ2-1 TRBD1
TGCGCCAGCAGCCATCCCCTGGATAATACGCAGTATTTT CASSHPLDNTQYF TRBV4-1 few TRBJ2-3 .
TGTGCCAGCCTCATGGGGGCCAGCACTGAAGCTTTCTTT CASLMGASTEAFF TRBV7-9 . TRBJ1-1 .
TGTGCCAGCAGTGAATTAATCGGGGGCGGGTATGGCTACACCTTC CASSELIGGGYGYTF TRBV25-1 many TRBJ1-2 .
TGTGCCAGCAGCTGGACAGGAGACTACGAGCAGTACTTC CASSWTGDYEQYF TRBV12-3/TRBV12-4 many TRBJ2-7 TRBD1
TGCAGCGTTGAAGCGGGGGGGCAGGGGGCAAGTGGCTACACCTTC CSVEAGGQGASGYTF TRBV29-1 few TRBJ1-2 TRBD1
TGTGCCAGCAGCCAAGGGACTAGCGGGTGGCTCACAGATACGCAGTATTTT CASSQGTSGWLTDTQYF TRBV4-2 many TRBJ2-3 TRBD2
TGTGCCAGCAGCTCCGGGACTACAGCCAATGAGCAGTTCTTC CASSSGTTANEQFF TRBV7-7 many TRBJ2-1 TRBD2
TGCAGCGTCTATCGACAGGGAAGAGATACGCAGTATTTT CSVYRQGRDTQYF TRBV29-1 many TRBJ2-3 TRBD1
TGTGCCAGCAGCTTAGCTATATCCGCTAGCACAGATACGCAGTATTTT CASSLAISASTDTQYF TRBV7-6 many TRBJ2-3 .
TGTGCCAGCAGCCCTACGATAGCGGGAGGCCCAGATACGCAGTATTTT CASSPTIAGGPDTQYF TRBV7-2 many TRBJ2-3 TRBD2
TGTGCCAGCAGTAGCGGGAGATTCAGAGATACGCAGTATTTT CASSSGRFRDTQYF TRBV2 few TRBJ2-3 TRBD2
TGCAGTGCTAGATCCGGACAGGCCGACTACGAGCAGTACTTC CSARSGQADYEQYF TRBV20-1 many TRBJ2-7 TRBD1
TGTGCCAGCAGCTCCATTGTAGGGACTCTTAACGAGCAGTACTTC CASSSIVGTLNEQYF TRBV11-2 many TRBJ2-7 .
TGTGCCAGCTCACCAGGGGGACAGATATCCTACGAGCAGTACTTC CASSPGGQISYEQYF TRBV18 . TRBJ2-7 TRBD1
TGCAGTGCTAGAGTCGACAGGGTTGGGAACACTGAAGCTTTCTTT CSARVDRVGNTEAFF TRBV20-1 many TRBJ1-1 TRBD1
TGTGCCAGCTCGTACAGGGTCGGGGAGCTGTTTTTT CASSYRVGELFF TRBV27 few TRBJ2-2 .
TGTGCCAGCAGCCAAGGGCTGCAGGGGGCCCCTTACGAGCAGTACTTC CASSQGLQGAPYEQYF TRBV4-2 many TRBJ2-7 TRBD1
TGCGCCAGCAGCCGGAACCGATTCGGGACTAGCGGGGACTCCTACGAGCAGTACTTC CASSRNRFGTSGDSYEQYF TRBV4-3 many TRBJ2-7 TRBD2
TGTGCCATCTCTTCTCCGGGGGCTGGGTACGAGCAGTACTTC CAISSPGAGYEQYF TRBV10-3 many TRBJ2-7 .
TGTGCCAGCAGCCCCGCCGGGGGACACCTGACCTACGAGCAGTACTTC CASSPAGGHLTYEQYF TRBV28 . TRBJ2-7 .
TGTGCCATCAGCAACTCACGCTTCTCCTACAATGAGCAGTTCTTC CAISNSRFSYNEQFF TRBV10-3 many TRBJ2-1 .
TGCAGTGCGAGGACAGGGGGCCTCTATGGCTACACCTTC CSARTGGLYGYTF TRBV20-1 few TRBJ1-2 TRBD1
TGTGCCAGCAGTTTATCGGGGCCCCTAGCGTCCTACACCGGGGAGCTGTTTTTT CASSLSGPLASYTGELFF TRBV27 . TRBJ2-2 .
TGCAGCGCCGAGGGGGGGACCCAAGAGACCCAGTACTTC CSAEGGTQETQYF TRBV29-1 few TRBJ2-5 .
TGCAGCGCCGGCGGGGCGGGAACCTCCTACAATGAGCAGTTCTTC CSAGGAGTSYNEQFF TRBV29-1 many TRBJ2-1 .
TGTACCAGCAGTTTAACTTCGTTGGGCCGTGGGGGAGCCGGGGAGCTGTTTTTT CTSSLTSLGRGGAGELFF TRBV7-3 once TRBJ2-2 .
TGCAGCGGTACAGGGATTAATCAGGACGAGCTGTTTTTT CSGTGINQDELFF TRBV29-1 many TRBJ2-2 .
TGCAGCGTTGTACAGGGGAACTATGGCTACACCTTC CSVVQGNYGYTF TRBV29-1 many TRBJ1-2 TRBD1
TGTGCCAGCAGAAATCAGGGGTACGAGCAGTACTTC CASRNQGYEQYF TRBV7-9 many TRBJ2-7 .
TGCGCCAGCAGCTTGTTGCTCGGGTGGAGGGAGCAGTACTTC CASSLLLGWREQYF TRBV5-1 . TRBJ2-7 .
TGTGCCAGCTCACCACCGTCCAATGAGCAGTTCTTC CASSPPSNEQFF TRBV18 few TRBJ2-1 .
TGTGCCAGCAGTCCCTCTGGGAGGCAGCAGTTCTTC CASSPSGRQQFF TRBV12-3/TRBV12-4 many TRBJ2-1 .
TGTGCCAGCAATTTACTAGCGGCGGGAGATACGCAGTATTTT CASNLLAAGDTQYF TRBV12-3/TRBV12-4 many TRBJ2-3 TRBD2
TGCGCCAGCAGCCAAGATATCTGGGACTACCCTTACGAGCAGTACTTC CASSQDIWDYPYEQYF TRBV4-1 many TRBJ2-7 TRBD2
TGTGCCATCAGGGAATCCGGGACAGGGACCGGGGCCAACGTCCTGACTTTC CAIRESGTGTGANVLTF TRBV10-3 many TRBJ2-6 TRBD1
TGTGCCAGCAGCTTAAGGACAGGGAACACCGGGGAGCTGTTTTTT CASSLRTGNTGELFF TRBV7-2 many TRBJ2-2 TRBD1
TGCAGTGCTAGCTCGGGGACGGAGAGCTATGGCTACACCTTC CSASSGTESYGYTF TRBV20-1 many TRBJ1-2 .
TGCGCCAGCAGTTACAGGGAGCTGAACTACGAGCAGTACTTC CASSYRELNYEQYF TRBV5-1 many TRBJ2-7 .
TGCGCCAGCAGTGCTCCTAGCGCCTACAATGAGCAGTTCTTC CASSAPSAYNEQFF TRBV10-1 . TRBJ2-1 .
TGTGCCAGCAGTTTTGAGACTATCGGGAGGAATGAGCAGTTCTTC CASSFETIGRNEQFF TRBV28 . TRBJ2-1 TRBD2
TGTGCCAGCAGACCCGACAGGGGCTACGAGCAGTACTTC CASRPDRGYEQYF TRBV5-4 . TRBJ2-7 TRBD1
TGTGCCATCAGTGAGTCCGGGAGACAAGAGACCCAGTACTTC CAISESGRQETQYF TRBV10-3 many TRBJ2-5 .
TGCGCCAGCAGCCAAGCTTTGACAGGGGAAAACGAGCAGTACTTC CASSQALTGENEQYF TRBV4-3 . TRBJ2-7 TRBD1
TGTGCCATCAGTGAGTCATCCGGGACAGGTTCTCTTTATGGCTACACCTTC CAISESSGTGSLYGYTF TRBV10-3 few TRBJ1-2 TRBD1
TGCAGCGTTGGGCAGGGGGCTATGAACACTGAAGCTTTCTTT CSVGQGAMNTEAFF TRBV29-1 . TRBJ1-1 TRBD1
TGTGCCAGTAGTATAGAGGGGAGCTCCTACGAGCAGTACTTC CASSIEGSSYEQYF TRBV19 . TRBJ2-7 .
TGCGCCAGCAGCCTCCCCGGGACTACAGAGACCCAGTACTTC CASSLPGTTETQYF TRBV5-1 many TRBJ2-5 TRBD2
TGTGCCAGCAGCTCCAGGAGAAAGGGTGAGCAGTTCTTC CASSSRRKGEQFF TRBV7-2 many TRBJ2-1 .
TGTGCCAGCAGCCCAACAGACGGGGCGACTGAAGCTTTCTTT CASSPTDGATEAFF TRBV11-2 many TRBJ1-1 .